This passage covers 29 T cell receptor beta chains from one sample sequenced in a study of blood T cell repertoires in COVID-19. Data came from immunoSEQ multiplex PCR; TCRdb stores just in-frame clones and leaves some out. The repertoire holds under 150,000 clones, with roughly 87% as singletons. Sequencing input: PBMCs or T cells enriched from blood (not recorded which). The receptors come from a man younger than 45 who had recovered from COVID-19.

The rearrangement joins TRBV14 to TRBJ2-1, with D possibly being TRBD1 (6 bases). This CDR3 comprises 18 residues. The ends were cut back, 0 bases at V and 4 bases at J, with 19 bases in the middle. Germline CDR1 and CDR2: SGHDN and FVKESK. The CDR3 here is CASSQDGTRGPTYNEQFF. The DNA for the CDR3 is TGTGCCAGCAGCCAAGATGGGACCAGGGGCCCCACGTACAATGAGCAGTTCTTC.

The chain is built from TRBV12-5 and TRBJ1-5; 7 nucleotides agree with TRBD1. Germline V gene data show CDR1 as LGHNT and CDR2 as FRNRAP. The V segment lost 5 bases and the J segment 6 bases; nucleotides outside the gene matches: 10. The CDR3 has 15 residues. CDR3 loop: CASGQGQAEGQPQHF. The CDR3 DNA follows: TGTGCTAGTGGTCAAGGACAGGCGGAGGGTCAGCCCCAGCATTTT. The full variable domain, its missing parts supplied by reference TRBV12-5 and TRBJ1-5, is DARVTQTPRHKVTEMGQEVTMRCQPILGHNTVFWYRQTMMQGLELLAYFRNRAPLDDSGMPKDRFSAEMPDATLATLKIQPSEPRDSAVYFCASGQGQAEGQPQHFGDGTRLSIL.

The chain links TRBV5-6 to TRBJ2-1; 7 bases are shared with TRBD2. Germline V CDR1 and CDR2: SGHDT, YYEEEE. Trimming took 0 bases from V and 8 from J; bases not matched to a gene: 5. This CDR3 spans 14 amino acids. The CDR3 region has the DNA TGTGCCAGCAGCTTGGGGGCGGGAGCCCATGAGCAGTTCTTC. Its protein product is CASSLGAGAHEQFF.

In nucleotides, the CDR3 is TGCGCCAGCAATCCGGGGACAGGCTACGAGCAGTACTTC. As protein: CASNPGTGYEQYF. This rearrangement joins TRBV5-1 to TRBJ2-7; 8 positions agree with TRBD1. CDR1 and CDR2 (germline): SGHRS, YFSETQ. The CDR3 sequence is 13 residues long. V lost 6 bases to trimming and J lost 3 bases; unmatched junction nucleotides: 5.

This clone was detected a few times. The rearrangement links TRBV30 to TRBJ1-5; D is unclear. Between the trimmed V and J ends, which lost 0 bases and 4 bases, there was a span of 13 bases. This CDR3 comprises 15 residues. Germline V gene sequence: CDR1 GTSNPN, CDR2 SVGIG (reference sequence). Here the CDR3 DNA reads TGTGCCTGGAGTGTATCCACGAGGGTAAATCAGCCCCAGCATTTT. Its protein product is CAWSVSTRVNQPQHF.

The chain is built from TRBV5-1 and TRBJ1-1, with D unclear. Deletions cut 0 bases from V and 0 bases from J, with 9 bases between. Germline CDR1 and CDR2: SGHRS and YFSETQ. The length of the CDR3 is 15 residues. The CDR3 DNA reads as TGCGCCAGCAGCTTGGGAGGCAGTATGAACACTGAAGCTTTCTTT. Protein: CASSLGGSMNTEAFF.

The V gene is TRBV6-2 or TRBV6-3, the J gene TRBJ1-6; D ambiguous. Germline CDR1 is MNHEY and CDR2 is SVGEGT. The CDR3 has 15 residues. Trimming stripped 2 bases from V and 2 bases from J, with 7 bases between. The CDR3 reads CASSYEPTYNSPLHF. DNA for the CDR3: TGTGCCAGCAGTTACGAGCCAACCTATAATTCACCCCTCCACTTT.

This CDR3 is CASSATTGTEAFF. DNA of the CDR3: TGCGCCAGCAGCGCAACGACAGGCACTGAAGCTTTCTTT. The chain employs TRBV5-1 and TRBJ1-1; D is perhaps TRBD1 (6 bases). From germline, CDR1 is SGHRS and CDR2 YFSETQ. The CDR3 runs 13 residues. Trimming cost V 4 bases and J 4 bases, with 11 bases left between them.

In this sample, this clone turned up once. The chain combines TRBV6-4 with TRBJ2-1; TRBD2 aligns across 10 bases. The V gene's germline CDR1 is MRHNA and CDR2 SNTAGT. The V and J ends lost 6 bases and 9 bases, in that order; junction bases with no gene match: 14. This CDR3 is built from 16 residues. CDR3 in amino acids: CASSHSASGGLGEQFF. CDR3 in DNA: TGTGCCAGCAGCCACTCGGCTAGCGGGGGTTTGGGTGAGCAGTTCTTC.

The chain combines TRBV14 with TRBJ2-1; TRBD1 matches at 7 bases. Germline V lookup: CDR1 SGHDN, CDR2 FVKESK. J was trimmed by 4 bases and V by 4 bases; bases with no gene match: 7. The CDR3 loop spans 15 amino acids. CDR3 protein: CASSPGTVLYNEQFF. As DNA, the CDR3 is TGTGCCAGCAGCCCCGGGACAGTATTATACAATGAGCAGTTCTTC.

The chain uses TRBV30 and TRBJ1-5; no clear D gene. The CDR3 contains 13 residues. V was clipped by 8 bases and J by 3 bases, with 14 bases between them. CDR1 GTSNPN and CDR2 SVGIG come from the germline V gene (reference sequence). The CDR3: CATSSGDNQPQHF. The CDR3 nucleotides are TGTGCCACATCATCCGGGGACAATCAGCCCCAGCATTTT. The full variable domain, with the rest looked up from reference TRBV30 and TRBJ1-5, is SQTIHQWPATLVQPVGSPLSLECTVEGTSNPNLYWYRQAAGRGLQLLFYSVGIGQISSEVPQNLSASRPQDRQFILSSKKLLLSDSGFYLCATSSGDNQPQHFGDGTRLSIL.

Concerning this clone itself: This same CDR3 is encoded by further DNA sequences in the sample. This sequence joins TRBV5-1 and TRBJ1-2; D remains ambiguous. The germline V gene has CDR1 SGHRS and CDR2 YFSETQ. The V gene lost 0 bases and the J gene lost 5 bases, with 11 bases spanning the gap. The CDR3 consists of 14 residues. In nucleotides, the CDR3 is TGCGCCAGCAGCTTGGAAGGCGGTGGGTATGGCTACACCTTC. This gives the protein CASSLEGGGYGYTF.

The gene calls are TRBV2 and TRBJ2-3, with a weak D call TRBD2 (7 bases). V shed 2 bases and J shed 6 bases, with 21 bases lying between them. The germline V gene has CDR1 SNHLY and CDR2 FYNNEI. The CDR3 has 17 residues. The CDR3 DNA sequence: TGTGCCAGCAGTGAAATCCCGCGGGGGCCTATAGGGGATACGCAGTATTTT. Translating gives CASSEIPRGPIGDTQYF.

This chain joins TRBV7-9 and TRBJ2-1; D call uncertain. CDR1 SEHNR and CDR2 FQNEAQ come from the germline V gene (reference sequence). The CDR3 loop spans 13 amino acids. Trimming cost V 0 bases and J 4 bases, with 4 bases left between them. The CDR3 is CASSLAPYNEQFF. CDR3 sequence (DNA): TGTGCCAGCAGCTTAGCCCCTTACAATGAGCAGTTCTTC.

The gene calls are TRBV19 and TRBJ1-5; D is undetermined. V was clipped by 2 bases and J by 2 bases, with 10 bases between them. There are 15 residues in the CDR3. From germline, CDR1 is LNHDA and CDR2 SQIVND (reference sequence). The CDR3 reads CASSIRWSRNQPQHF. CDR3 nucleotides: TGTGCCAGTAGTATACGGTGGTCTCGCAATCAGCCCCAGCATTTT.

The J gene is TRBJ2-7, the V gene TRBV12-3 or TRBV12-4, with D tentatively TRBD1 (5 bases). The CDR3 length is 12 residues. V lost 3 bases and J lost 4, with 7 bases in between. CDR3 DNA: TGTGCCAGCAGTTTTAGGGGTTACGAGCAGTACTTC. It yields the protein CASSFRGYEQYF.

The gene calls are TRBV19 and TRBJ1-2; TRBD1 agrees at 8 bases. Germline loops: CDR1 LNHDA, CDR2 SQIVND (reference sequence). CDR3 length: 14 residues. With V trimmed by 8 bases and J by 4 bases, 9 bases remained unmatched. The CDR3 sequence is CASQTTGGIYGYTF. The CDR3 region has the DNA TGTGCCAGTCAGACAACAGGGGGGATCTATGGCTACACCTTC.

The chain has TRBV9 and TRBJ1-1, with D perhaps matching TRBD1 (5 bases). The germline V gene encodes CDR1 SGDLS and CDR2 YYNGEE. This CDR3 comprises 14 residues. V lost 4 bases, J lost 3 bases, and 13 bases lay in between. As DNA, the CDR3 is TGTGCCAGCAGCACGAGGCCAGGGCACACTGAAGCTTTCTTT. Protein product: CASSTRPGHTEAFF.

This chain connects TRBV19 to TRBJ1-2, with 8 bases aligning to TRBD1. Per germline, CDR1 LNHDA and CDR2 SQIVND (reference sequence). CDR3 length: 16 amino acids. J was trimmed by 6 bases and V by 5 bases; bases with no gene match: 14. In DNA form, the CDR3 reads TGTGCCAGTAGTCCCGCTCCCGGGACAGGTTACGATGGCTACACCTTC. It is translated as CASSPAPGTGYDGYTF. Drawing the rest from reference TRBV19 and TRBJ1-2, the complete variable domain is DGGITQSPKYLFRKEGQNVTLSCEQNLNHDAMYWYRQDPGQGLRLIYYSQIVNDFQKGDIAEGYSVSREKKESFPLTVTSAQKNPTAFYLCASSPAPGTGYDGYTFGSGTRLTVV.

The CDR3 region is CATSNDRSPNPLHF. Written as DNA, the CDR3 is TGTGCCACCAGCAACGACAGGTCCCCTAATCCCCTCCACTTT. The V gene is TRBV15, the J gene TRBJ1-6, with D perhaps matching TRBD1 (6 bases). V gave up 4 bases and J gave up 13 bases, with 17 bases separating them. The CDR3 loop spans 14 amino acids. Per germline, CDR1 LNHNV and CDR2 YYDKDF (reference sequence).

The chain is built from TRBV6-6 and TRBJ1-5; TRBD1 agrees at 10 bases. Looked up from germline, CDR1 is MNHNY and CDR2 is SVGAGI (reference sequence). The ends lost 5 bases at V and 2 bases at J; junction bases unmatched: 9. This CDR3 has 17 amino acids. The CDR3 DNA reads as TGTGCCAGCAGTCCTTACCGGGACAGGGGCGGCAATCAGCCCCAGCATTTT. Translation: CASSPYRDRGGNQPQHF.

The rearrangement links TRBV29-1 to TRBJ2-1; possibly TRBD1 for D (6 bases). The germline CDR1 and CDR2 sequences are SQVTM and ANQGSEA. This CDR3 region has 14 residues. The ends were cut back, 0 bases at V and 0 bases at J, with 6 bases in the middle. CDR3 sequence reads: CSVEEGGSYNEQFF. The CDR3 DNA sequence: TGCAGCGTTGAAGAAGGGGGCTCCTACAATGAGCAGTTCTTC.

The J gene is TRBJ2-5, the V gene TRBV2, with D possibly TRBD2 on 5 matching bases. The germline V gene encodes CDR1 SNHLY and CDR2 FYNNEI. This CDR3 has 15 amino acids. Trimming took off 4 bases at V and 7 bases at J, with 19 bases between the two ends. CDR3 in amino acids: CASSVAGAIRGTQYF. The CDR3, as DNA: TGTGCCAGCAGTGTGGCGGGTGCTATCCGGGGGACCCAGTACTTC.

The chain joins TRBV19 to TRBJ2-1; weak D call: TRBD2 (5 bases). The CDR3 runs 14 residues. Trimming took 3 bases from V and 7 from J, leaving 13 bases between them. Per germline, CDR1 LNHDA and CDR2 SQIVND (reference sequence). CDR3 DNA: TGTGCCAGTAGTATGAGTAGCCCGGGGAATGAGCAGTTCTTC. It encodes CASSMSSPGNEQFF.

The V call is TRBV2, the J call TRBJ2-2; TRBD1 is a possible D gene (5 bases). The germline CDR1 and CDR2 sequences are SNHLY and FYNNEI. V lost 4 bases, J lost 2 bases, and 14 bases lay in between. The CDR3 has 16 amino acids. Here the CDR3 reads CASSGSPQGNTGELFF. The CDR3 DNA reads TGTGCCAGCAGTGGGTCCCCCCAGGGTAACACCGGGGAGCTGTTTTTT.

This chain connects TRBV15 to TRBJ2-5; unclear D gene. Germline CDR1 reads LNHNV; CDR2 reads YYDKDF (reference sequence). V shed 4 bases and J shed 1 base, with 13 bases lying between them. The CDR3 consists of 15 residues. CDR3 region: CATSNLGELQETQYF. CDR3 DNA sequence: TGTGCCACCAGCAACCTAGGAGAGCTCCAAGAGACCCAGTACTTC. Combining the CDR3 with reference TRBV15 and TRBJ2-5 gives the whole variable domain DAMVIQNPRYQVTQFGKPVTLSCSQTLNHNVMYWYQQKSSQAPKLLFHYYDKDFNNEADTPDNFQSRRPNTSFCFLDIRSPGLGDTAMYLCATSNLGELQETQYFGPGTRLLVL.

V and J are TRBV6-5 and TRBJ2-7, with D possibly matching TRBD1 (6 bases). V was shortened by 6 bases and J by 1 base, with 10 bases between the two germline ends. Germline V CDR1 and CDR2: MNHEY, SVGAGI. The CDR3 length is 13 residues. CDR3: CASRWTASYEQYV. CDR3 bases: TGTGCCAGCAGATGGACAGCGTCCTACGAGCAGTACGTC.

The rearrangement uses TRBV30 and TRBJ2-5, with 9 positions matching TRBD1. After removal of 5 bases from V and 3 bases from J, the junction contained 4 bases not matched to a gene. This CDR3 is built from 13 residues. Germline CDR1 and CDR2: GTSNPN and SVGIG (reference sequence). CDR3 in amino acids: CAWSRDREETQYF. CDR3 in DNA: TGTGCCTGGTCCAGGGACAGGGAAGAGACCCAGTACTTC.

This sequence joins TRBV19 and TRBJ2-2; 9 positions agree with TRBD1. The germline V gene has CDR1 LNHDA and CDR2 SQIVND (reference sequence). The length of the CDR3 is 16 residues. V lost 8 bases and J lost 5; bases outside the gene matches: 12. CDR3 region: CASRSDRGLLTGELFF. Here the CDR3 DNA reads TGTGCCAGTCGGTCGGACAGGGGTTTGTTGACCGGGGAGCTGTTTTTT.